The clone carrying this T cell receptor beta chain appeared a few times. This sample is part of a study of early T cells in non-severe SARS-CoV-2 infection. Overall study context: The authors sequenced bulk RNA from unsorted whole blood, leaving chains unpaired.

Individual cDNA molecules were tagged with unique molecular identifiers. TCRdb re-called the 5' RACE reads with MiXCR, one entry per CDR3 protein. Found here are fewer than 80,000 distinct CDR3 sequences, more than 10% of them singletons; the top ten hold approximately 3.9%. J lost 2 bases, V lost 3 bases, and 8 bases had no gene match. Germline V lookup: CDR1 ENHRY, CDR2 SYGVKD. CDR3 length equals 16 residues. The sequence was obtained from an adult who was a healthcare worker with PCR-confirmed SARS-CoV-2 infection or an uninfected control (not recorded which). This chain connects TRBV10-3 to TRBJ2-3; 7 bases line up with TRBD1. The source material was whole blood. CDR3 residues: CAISDLGQVYTDTQYF. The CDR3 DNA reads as TGTGCCATCAGTGACCTCGGACAGGTCTACACAGATACGCAGTATTTT.